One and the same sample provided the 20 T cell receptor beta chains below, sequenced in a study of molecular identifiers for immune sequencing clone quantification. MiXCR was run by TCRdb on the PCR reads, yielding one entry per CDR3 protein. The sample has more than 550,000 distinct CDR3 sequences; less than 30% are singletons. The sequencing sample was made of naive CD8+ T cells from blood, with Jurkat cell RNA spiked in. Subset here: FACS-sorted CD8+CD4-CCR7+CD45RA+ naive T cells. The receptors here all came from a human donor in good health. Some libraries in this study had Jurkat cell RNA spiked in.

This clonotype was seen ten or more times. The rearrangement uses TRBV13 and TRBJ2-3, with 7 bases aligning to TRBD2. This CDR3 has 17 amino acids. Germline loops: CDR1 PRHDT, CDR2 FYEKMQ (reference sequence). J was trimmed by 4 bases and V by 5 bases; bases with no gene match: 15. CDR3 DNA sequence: TGTGCCAGCAGCGGGCCCTTTTGGGCGGGAGAGGCAGATACGCAGTATTTT. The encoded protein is CASSGPFWAGEADTQYF.

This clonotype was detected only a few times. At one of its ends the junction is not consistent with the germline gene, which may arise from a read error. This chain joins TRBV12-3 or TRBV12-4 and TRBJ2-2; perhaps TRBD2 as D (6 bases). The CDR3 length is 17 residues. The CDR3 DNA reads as TGTGCCAGCAGTCTCCTGCTAGCGACAGCGAACACCGGGGGGCTGTTTTTT. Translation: CASSLLLATANTGGLFF.

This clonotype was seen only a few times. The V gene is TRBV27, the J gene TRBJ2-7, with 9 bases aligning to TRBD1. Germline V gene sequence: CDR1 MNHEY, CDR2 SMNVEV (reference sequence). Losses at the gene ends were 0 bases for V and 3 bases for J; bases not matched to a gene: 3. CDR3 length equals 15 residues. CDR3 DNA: TGTGCCAGCAGTTTATCCACAGGGGGCGGCTACGAGCAGTACTTC. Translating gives CASSLSTGGGYEQYF.

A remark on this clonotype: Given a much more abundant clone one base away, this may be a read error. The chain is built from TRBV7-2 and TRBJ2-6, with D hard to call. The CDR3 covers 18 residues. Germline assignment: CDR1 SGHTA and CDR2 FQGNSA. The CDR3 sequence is CASRLDPVTTLGANVLTF. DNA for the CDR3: TGTGCCAGCCGCTTAGATCCGGTAACGACTCTCGGGGCCAACGTCCTGACTTTC.

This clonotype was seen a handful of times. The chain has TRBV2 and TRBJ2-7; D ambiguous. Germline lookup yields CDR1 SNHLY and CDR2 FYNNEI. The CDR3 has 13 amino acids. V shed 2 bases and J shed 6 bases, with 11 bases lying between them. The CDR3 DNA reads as TGTGCCAGCAGTGAAATGGTAGCTGGCGAGCAGTACTTC. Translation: CASSEMVAGEQYF.

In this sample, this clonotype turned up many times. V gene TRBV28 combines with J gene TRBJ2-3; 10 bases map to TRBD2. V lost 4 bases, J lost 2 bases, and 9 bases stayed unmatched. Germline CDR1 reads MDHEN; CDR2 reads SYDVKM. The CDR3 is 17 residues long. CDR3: CASSSYSSGSLTDTQYF. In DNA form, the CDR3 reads TGTGCCAGCAGTTCTTACTCTAGCGGGAGTCTCACAGATACGCAGTATTTT.

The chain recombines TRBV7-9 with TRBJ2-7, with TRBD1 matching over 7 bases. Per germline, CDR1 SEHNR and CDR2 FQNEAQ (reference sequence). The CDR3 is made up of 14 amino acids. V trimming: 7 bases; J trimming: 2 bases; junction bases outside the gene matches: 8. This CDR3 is CASTQTGRTYEQYF. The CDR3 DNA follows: TGTGCCAGCACTCAGACAGGGAGAACCTACGAGCAGTACTTC.

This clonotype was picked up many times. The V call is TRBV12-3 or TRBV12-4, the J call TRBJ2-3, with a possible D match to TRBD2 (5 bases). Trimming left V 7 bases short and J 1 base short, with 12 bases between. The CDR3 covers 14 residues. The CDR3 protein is CASTADWRTDTQYF. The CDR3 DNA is TGTGCCAGCACCGCGGACTGGCGCACAGATACGCAGTATTTT.

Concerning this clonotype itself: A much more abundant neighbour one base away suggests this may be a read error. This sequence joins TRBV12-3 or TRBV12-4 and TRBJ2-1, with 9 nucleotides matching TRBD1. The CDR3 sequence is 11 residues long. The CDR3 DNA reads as TGTGCCAGCAGGAAAGGGGACAGGGAGTACTTC. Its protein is CASRKGDREYF.

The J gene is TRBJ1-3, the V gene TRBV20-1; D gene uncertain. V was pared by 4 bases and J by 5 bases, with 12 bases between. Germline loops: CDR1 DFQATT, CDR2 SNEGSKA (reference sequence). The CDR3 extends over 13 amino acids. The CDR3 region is CSAKEVTRNTIYF. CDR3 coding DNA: TGCAGTGCTAAGGAGGTGACTCGAAACACCATATATTTT.

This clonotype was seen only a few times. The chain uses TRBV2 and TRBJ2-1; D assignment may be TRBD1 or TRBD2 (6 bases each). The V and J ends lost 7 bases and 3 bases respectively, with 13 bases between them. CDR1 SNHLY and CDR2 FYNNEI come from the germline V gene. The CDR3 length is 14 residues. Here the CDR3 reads CASTGGGVYNEQFF. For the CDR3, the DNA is TGTGCCAGCACTGGAGGGGGAGTCTACAATGAGCAGTTCTTC.

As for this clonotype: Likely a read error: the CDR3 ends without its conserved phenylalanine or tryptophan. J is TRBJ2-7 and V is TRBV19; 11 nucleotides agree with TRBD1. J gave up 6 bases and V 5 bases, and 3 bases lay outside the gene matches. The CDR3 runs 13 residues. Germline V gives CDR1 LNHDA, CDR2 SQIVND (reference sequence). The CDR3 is CASSVGTGGEQYS. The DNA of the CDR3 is TGTGCCAGTAGTGTGGGGACAGGGGGCGAGCAGTACTCC.

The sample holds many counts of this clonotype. CDR3 loop: CASSPLTSGAGLDTQYF. Here the CDR3 DNA reads TGTGCCAGCAGCCCCCTAACTAGCGGGGCGGGACTAGATACGCAGTATTTT. V is TRBV7-6 and J is TRBJ2-3, with TRBD2 matching 10 bases. The length of the CDR3 is 17 residues. Germline loops: CDR1 SGHVS, CDR2 FNYEAQ. Losses at the gene ends were 5 bases for V and 5 bases for J; bases not matched to a gene: 13.

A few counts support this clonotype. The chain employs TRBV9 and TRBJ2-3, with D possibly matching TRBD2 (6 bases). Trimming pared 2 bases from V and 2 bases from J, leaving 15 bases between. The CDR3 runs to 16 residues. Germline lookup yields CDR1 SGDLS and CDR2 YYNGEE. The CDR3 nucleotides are TGTGCCAGCAGCGTCAGCGAATCGGGGGTCACAGATACGCAGTATTTT. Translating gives CASSVSESGVTDTQYF.

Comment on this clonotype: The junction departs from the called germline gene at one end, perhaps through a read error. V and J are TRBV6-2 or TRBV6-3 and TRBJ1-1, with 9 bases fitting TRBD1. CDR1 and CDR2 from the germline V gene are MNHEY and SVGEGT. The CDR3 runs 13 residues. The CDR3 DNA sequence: TGTGCCAGCAGGACAGGGGGAGGCACTGAAGCTGTCTTT. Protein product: CASRTGGGTEAVF.

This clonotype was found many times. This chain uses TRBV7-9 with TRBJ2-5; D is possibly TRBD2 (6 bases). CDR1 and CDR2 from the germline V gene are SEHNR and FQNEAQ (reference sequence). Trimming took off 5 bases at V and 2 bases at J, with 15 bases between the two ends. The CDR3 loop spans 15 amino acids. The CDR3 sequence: CASSLGYGTQETQYF. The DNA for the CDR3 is TGTGCCAGCAGCCTGGGATACGGGACTCAAGAGACCCAGTACTTC.

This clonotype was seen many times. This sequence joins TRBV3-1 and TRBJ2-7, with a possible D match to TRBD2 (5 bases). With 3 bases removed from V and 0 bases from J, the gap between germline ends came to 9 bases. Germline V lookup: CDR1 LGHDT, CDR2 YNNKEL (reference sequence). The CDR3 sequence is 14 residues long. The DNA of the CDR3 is TGTGCCAGCAGCCAGGACTCGGCCTCCTACGAGCAGTACTTC. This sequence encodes CASSQDSASYEQYF.

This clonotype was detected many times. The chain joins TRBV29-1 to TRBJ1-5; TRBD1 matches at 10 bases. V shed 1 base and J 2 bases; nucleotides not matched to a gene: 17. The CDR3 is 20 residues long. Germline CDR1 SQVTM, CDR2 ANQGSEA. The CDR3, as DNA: TGCAGCGTTGAAGTCAACCGGGACAGGGGCCGCGCTTTGGGCAATCAGCCCCAGCATTTT. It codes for CSVEVNRDRGRALGNQPQHF.

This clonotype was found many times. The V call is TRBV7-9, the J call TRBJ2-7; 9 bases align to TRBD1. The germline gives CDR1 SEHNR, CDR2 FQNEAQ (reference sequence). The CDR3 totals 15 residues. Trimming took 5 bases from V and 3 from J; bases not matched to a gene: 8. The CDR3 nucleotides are TGTGCCAGCAGCGACGCGGGACAGGGATACTACGAGCAGTACTTC. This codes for CASSDAGQGYYEQYF.

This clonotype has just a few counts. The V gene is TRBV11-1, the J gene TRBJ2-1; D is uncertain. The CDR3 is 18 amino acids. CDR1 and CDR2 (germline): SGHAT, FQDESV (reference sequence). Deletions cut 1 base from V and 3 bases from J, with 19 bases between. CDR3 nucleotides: TGTGCCAGCAGCTTAGTTATGGCTTCTGATCTCTACTACAATGAGCAGTTCTTC. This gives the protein CASSLVMASDLYYNEQFF. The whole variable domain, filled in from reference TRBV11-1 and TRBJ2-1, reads EAEVAQSPRYKITEKSQAVAFWCDPISGHATLYWYRQILGQGPELLVQFQDESVVDDSQLPKDRFSAERLKGVDSTLKIQPAELGDSAMYLCASSLVMASDLYYNEQFFGPGTRLTVL.